What follows are 10 T cell receptor beta chains derived from one specimen sequenced in a study of CD8+ T cells in alopecia areata. Reverse transcribed after extraction, RNA yielded cDNA as the sequencing template. Clones were sequenced by immunoSEQ multiplex PCR, and TCRdb holds only the in-frame ones, with some missing. The data contain under 110,000 clones, 55% to 75% of them seen just once; the ten biggest clones take up 15% to 20%. This sample's treatment: oral pan-JAK inhibitor, 5-10 mg twice daily. Source: CD8+ T cells sorted from blood, taken between weeks 55 and 65, from a patient treated with tofacitinib. These receptors were collected from a human donor with alopecia areata.

Only a few counts were recorded for this clone. The chain recombines TRBV20-1 with TRBJ2-5; no clear D gene. CDR1 DFQATT and CDR2 SNEGSKA come from the germline V gene (reference sequence). Deletions cut 3 bases from V and 4 bases from J, with 6 bases between. The CDR3 has 11 amino acids. CDR3 region: CSASFAETQYF. CDR3 coding DNA: TGCAGTGCTAGTTTCGCAGAGACCCAGTACTTC.

V is TRBV6-5 and J is TRBJ1-5; D unresolved. CDR1 and CDR2 from the germline V gene are MNHEY and SVGAGI. V lost 6 bases to trimming and J lost 7 bases, with 13 bases between them. The length of the CDR3 is 13 residues. CDR3 bases: TGTGCCAGCAGCCACCGGTTTGAACAGCCCCAGCATTTT. It translates to CASSHRFEQPQHF.

In its sample, this clone was seen once. The chain combines TRBV5-6 with TRBJ2-7; weak D call: TRBD2 (6 bases). Germline V gene sequence: CDR1 SGHDT, CDR2 YYEEEE. Trimming took 6 bases from V and 3 from J, leaving 16 bases between them. This CDR3 comprises 14 residues. The CDR3 is CASKTGLGDYEQYF. The CDR3 coding sequence is TGTGCCAGCAAAACGGGACTCGGCGACTACGAGCAGTACTTC.

This clone was counted only a few times. The V gene is TRBV5-1, the J gene TRBJ2-1; D gene uncertain. The CDR3 is made up of 14 amino acids. Trimming left V 4 bases short and J 12 bases short, with 20 bases between. In germline, CDR1 is SGHRS, CDR2 YFSETQ. CDR3 sequence reads: CASSHPEFGYSQFF. The CDR3 region has the DNA TGCGCCAGCAGCCACCCCGAGTTTGGCTACTCGCAGTTCTTC.

The chain has TRBV6-5 and TRBJ2-1; 8 positions match TRBD1. V dropped 5 bases and J dropped 8; count of bases not matched to a gene: 8. The CDR3 extends over 14 amino acids. Germline CDR1 MNHEY, CDR2 SVGAGI. The CDR3 DNA is TGTGCCAGCAGTACGGGGACAGGCGTGGATGAGCAGTTCTTC. It codes for CASSTGTGVDEQFF.

V gene TRBV5-1 combines with J gene TRBJ2-5; tentatively, D is TRBD2 (7 bases). Between the trimmed V and J ends, which lost 0 bases and 5 bases, there was a span of 11 bases. CDR1 is SGHRS, CDR2 YFSETQ, per germline. The CDR3 extends over 14 amino acids. CDR3 in DNA: TGCGCCAGCAGCTTGGGGGCGGGGGCCGAGACCCAGTACTTC. This gives the protein CASSLGAGAETQYF.

This clone was counted only a few times. V is TRBV6-1 and J is TRBJ2-3; 7 nucleotides agree with TRBD1. V was pared by 3 bases and J by 6 bases, with 12 bases of the junction left unmatched. The CDR3 length is 16 residues. CDR1 and CDR2 from the germline V gene are MNHNS and SASEGT. CDR3 amino acids: CASSDLGQAALDTQYF. The CDR3 DNA is TGTGCCAGCAGTGACCTTGGACAGGCCGCTTTGGATACGCAGTATTTT.

V is TRBV13 and J is TRBJ2-2; D gene uncertain. CDR3 length: 15 residues. CDR1 is PRHDT, CDR2 FYEKMQ, per germline (reference sequence). V was shortened by 1 base and J by 0 bases, with 6 bases between the two germline ends. The CDR3 here is CASSLEAANTGELFF. CDR3 in DNA: TGTGCCAGCAGCTTAGAAGCTGCGAACACCGGGGAGCTGTTTTTT.

A few counts support this clone. The germline gene is not matched at one end of the junction; a read error may be the cause. The chain recombines TRBV7-7 with TRBJ2-1, with 11 bases fitting TRBD2. This CDR3 is 14 amino acids long. Germline lookup yields CDR1 SSHAT and CDR2 FNYEAQ (reference sequence). In nucleotides, the CDR3 is TGTGCTAGCAGCCCGACTAGCGGGGTGCATGAGCAGTTCTTC. As protein: CASSPTSGVHEQFF. The full variable domain, its missing parts supplied by reference TRBV7-7 and TRBJ2-1, is GAGVSQSPRYKVTKRGQDVTLRCDPISSHATLYWYQQALGQGPEFLTYFNYEAQPDKSGLPSDRFSAERPEGSISTLTIQRTEQRDSAMYRCASSPTSGVHEQFFGPGTRLTVL.

This sequence joins TRBV2 and TRBJ1-2, with D hard to call. The V gene lost 6 bases and the J gene lost 4 bases, with 27 bases spanning the gap. Germline assignment: CDR1 SNHLY and CDR2 FYNNEI. The CDR3 is 18 residues long. CDR3 nucleotide sequence: TGTGCCAGCAGGCCCCGGGATGCGAGTGGGGATTTTGGCTATGGCTACACCTTC. As protein: CASRPRDASGDFGYGYTF.